This TCR beta chain was found in a study of control samples from healthy donors and cancer patients. The repertoire was sequenced with immunoSEQ multiplex PCR; TCRdb's copy has only in-frame clones and lacks some. This sample has about 40,000 clones, with around 90% found just once. The specimen sequenced was blood. This TCR derives from a woman in her 50s in good health.

This CDR3 reads CASSLAPAGNTEAFF. CDR3 nucleotides: TGTGCCAGCAGCTTGGCACCCGCGGGGAACACTGAAGCTTTCTTT. The chain combines TRBV5-4 with TRBJ1-1, with unresolved D. The germline V and J ends were trimmed by 0 bases and 1 base, with 10 bases remaining between them. This CDR3 has 15 residues. CDR1 is SGHNT and CDR2 is YYREEE in the germline V gene (reference sequence).